These T cell receptor beta chains were read from a single sample in a study of cytomegalovirus exposure and HLA in healthy donors. Measured with immunoSEQ multiplex PCR; TCRdb has only the in-frame clones, and not every one. The sample holds some 150,000 clones, 79% seen once. The sample comprised PBMCs. Source of these receptors: a man aged 50 or older in good health and CMV-seropositive. Both conserved end residues are part of each CDR3. D genes are given only for firm matches. Size is omitted from some rows. Given values are once, few, many or a class for expanded clones.

clone_size: once; d_call: TRBD1; j_call: TRBJ2-7; v_call: TRBV27; cdr3_nt: TGTGCCAACAGACGGGACAGGGGGCTAGGCGAGCAGTACTTC; cdr3_aa: CANRRDRGLGEQYF
clone_size: -; d_call: TRBD1; j_call: TRBJ1-1; v_call: TRBV5-1; cdr3_nt: TGCGCCAGCAGCTTGGAGGGACAGGGGAACACTGAAGCTTTCTTT; cdr3_aa: CASSLEGQGNTEAFF
clone_size: -; d_call: -; j_call: TRBJ2-1; v_call: TRBV28; cdr3_nt: TGTGCCAGCAGTTTAATGGGCCGGGGTGAGCAGTTCTTC; cdr3_aa: CASSLMGRGEQFF
clone_size: -; d_call: TRBD2; j_call: TRBJ2-7; v_call: TRBV4-1; cdr3_nt: TGCGCCAGCTCCCCCTTGGGCGGGAGGGCCCCGTCAGGTCTCGAGCAGTACTTC; cdr3_aa: CASSPLGGRAPSGLEQYF
clone_size: -; d_call: TRBD1; j_call: TRBJ2-7; v_call: TRBV2; cdr3_nt: TGTGCCAGCAGCCAACGGGACAGGGATGGCGAGCAGTACTTC; cdr3_aa: CASSQRDRDGEQYF
clone_size: -; d_call: TRBD2; j_call: TRBJ2-1; v_call: TRBV27; cdr3_nt: TGTGCCAGCAGTTCAATGCTAGCGGGAGGGCTCCATGAGCAGTTCTTC; cdr3_aa: CASSSMLAGGLHEQFF
clone_size: -; d_call: -; j_call: TRBJ1-4; v_call: TRBV27; cdr3_nt: TGTGCCAGCAGTAAAATCGGGAGTGGAAATGAAAAACTGTTTTTT; cdr3_aa: CASSKIGSGNEKLFF
clone_size: -; d_call: -; j_call: TRBJ2-2; v_call: TRBV11-2; cdr3_nt: TGTGCCAGCAGGTCACAGATAACGAACACCGGGGAGCTGTTTTTT; cdr3_aa: CASRSQITNTGELFF
clone_size: -; d_call: -; j_call: TRBJ1-1; v_call: TRBV15; cdr3_nt: TGTGCCACCAGCAGAGCTCCGAACACTGAAGCTTTCTTT; cdr3_aa: CATSRAPNTEAFF
clone_size: -; d_call: TRBD2; j_call: TRBJ2-1; v_call: TRBV13; cdr3_nt: TGTGCCAGCAGCCACACAATAGCGGGAGACTACAATGAGCAGTTCTTC; cdr3_aa: CASSHTIAGDYNEQFF
clone_size: once; d_call: -; j_call: TRBJ2-2; v_call: TRBV2; cdr3_nt: TGTGCCAGCAGCTTCACCGGGGAGCTGTTTTTT; cdr3_aa: CASSFTGELFF
clone_size: -; d_call: TRBD1; j_call: TRBJ1-5; v_call: TRBV19; cdr3_nt: TGTGCCAGTAGTATAGGAGGGACAGGTTGGAATCAGCCCCAGCATTTT; cdr3_aa: CASSIGGTGWNQPQHF
clone_size: -; d_call: -; j_call: TRBJ1-1; v_call: TRBV30; cdr3_nt: TGTGCCTGGAGTGTACAGGGTTGGGGGTATAGGGAAGCTTTCTTT; cdr3_aa: CAWSVQGWGYREAFF
clone_size: many; d_call: -; j_call: TRBJ1-2; v_call: TRBV20-1; cdr3_nt: TGCAGTGCTAGAGAAGGGGTCGGCTACACCTTC; cdr3_aa: CSAREGVGYTF
clone_size: few; d_call: -; j_call: TRBJ1-4; v_call: TRBV5-1; cdr3_nt: TGCGCCAGCAGCTTACGGGGAACTAATGAAAAACTGTTTTTT; cdr3_aa: CASSLRGTNEKLFF
clone_size: -; d_call: -; j_call: TRBJ2-3; v_call: TRBV28; cdr3_nt: TGTGCCAGCAGTTCGCGGATGCCGGCTACGCAGTATTTT; cdr3_aa: CASSSRMPATQYF
clone_size: -; d_call: TRBD2; j_call: TRBJ2-3; v_call: TRBV4-2; cdr3_nt: TGTGCCAGCAGCCTAGCGGGAGGTCCCGGCACAGATACGCAGTATTTT; cdr3_aa: CASSLAGGPGTDTQYF
clone_size: once; d_call: TRBD2; j_call: TRBJ2-1; v_call: TRBV4-2; cdr3_nt: TGTGCCAGCAGCCAAGATTGGCGGGAGGGCCTGGGCAATGAGCAGTTCTTC; cdr3_aa: CASSQDWREGLGNEQFF
clone_size: -; d_call: TRBD2; j_call: TRBJ2-3; v_call: TRBV5-1; cdr3_nt: TGCGCCAGCAGAGGCGGGAGTCTCCTAGATACGCAGTATTTT; cdr3_aa: CASRGGSLLDTQYF
clone_size: -; d_call: TRBD1; j_call: TRBJ2-7; v_call: TRBV5-1; cdr3_nt: TGCGCCAGCAACGCCGGGACAGGGGCAGGCGAGCAGTACTTC; cdr3_aa: CASNAGTGAGEQYF
clone_size: -; d_call: TRBD2; j_call: TRBJ2-5; v_call: TRBV5-4; cdr3_nt: TGTGCCAGCAGCTTGGCCCCCCTAGCGGGAAGCCAAGAGACCCAGTACTTC; cdr3_aa: CASSLAPLAGSQETQYF
clone_size: -; d_call: TRBD2; j_call: TRBJ2-3; v_call: TRBV5-1; cdr3_nt: TGCGCCAGCAGCCCAGGATGGACTAGCGGGGCAGATACGCAGTATTTT; cdr3_aa: CASSPGWTSGADTQYF
clone_size: -; d_call: TRBD2; j_call: TRBJ2-1; v_call: TRBV9; cdr3_nt: TGTGCCAGCAGCCCGCAGCCGGGGGGCTACAATGAGCAGTTCTTC; cdr3_aa: CASSPQPGGYNEQFF
clone_size: -; d_call: -; j_call: TRBJ1-4; v_call: TRBV28; cdr3_nt: TGTGCCAGCAGTTCCATTTTACGGGGGACCACTAATGAAAAACTGTTTTTT; cdr3_aa: CASSSILRGTTNEKLFF
clone_size: -; d_call: TRBD1; j_call: TRBJ2-7; v_call: TRBV2; cdr3_nt: TGTGCCAGCGATGGACAGGGGGCCATCGAGCAGTACTTC; cdr3_aa: CASDGQGAIEQYF
clone_size: -; d_call: TRBD2; j_call: TRBJ2-7; v_call: TRBV30; cdr3_nt: TGTGCCTGGAGTAGCGGGAGATACTCCTACGAGCAGTACTTC; cdr3_aa: CAWSSGRYSYEQYF
clone_size: -; d_call: TRBD2; j_call: TRBJ2-7; v_call: TRBV28; cdr3_nt: TGTGCCACCTCAACATCGCCGGGACTAGGATCCGGCTCCTACGAGCAGTACTTC; cdr3_aa: CATSTSPGLGSGSYEQYF
clone_size: -; d_call: -; j_call: TRBJ2-5; v_call: TRBV28; cdr3_nt: TGTGCCAGCAGCAGACAAGAGACCCAGTACTTC; cdr3_aa: CASSRQETQYF
clone_size: -; d_call: TRBD2; j_call: TRBJ2-1; v_call: TRBV5-1; cdr3_nt: TGCGCCAGCACCTCTGGGGTAGCGGGAGGCCATGAGCAGTTCTTC; cdr3_aa: CASTSGVAGGHEQFF
clone_size: -; d_call: TRBD2; j_call: TRBJ2-1; v_call: TRBV5-1; cdr3_nt: TGCGCCAGCAGCTCCCCTGCTCCGGGACTAGCGGGAAACAATGAGCAGTTCTTC; cdr3_aa: CASSSPAPGLAGNNEQFF
clone_size: -; d_call: -; j_call: TRBJ2-1; v_call: TRBV7-3; cdr3_nt: TGTGCCAGCAGCACCGGGAGCGAGCCCTACAATGAGCAGTTCTTC; cdr3_aa: CASSTGSEPYNEQFF
clone_size: -; d_call: TRBD1; j_call: TRBJ2-1; v_call: TRBV7-2; cdr3_nt: TGTGCCAGCAGCCCCCCGGGACAGGCTAAGTTCTTC; cdr3_aa: CASSPPGQAKFF
clone_size: -; d_call: TRBD1; j_call: TRBJ1-2; v_call: TRBV20-1; cdr3_nt: TGCAGTAAACAGGGGGCGCTTGATGCCAACTTC; cdr3_aa: CSKQGALDANF
clone_size: -; d_call: -; j_call: TRBJ1-5; v_call: TRBV7-9; cdr3_nt: TGTTCCAGCAGCTTGGCCGATCAGCCCCAGCATTTT; cdr3_aa: CSSSLADQPQHF
clone_size: -; d_call: TRBD1; j_call: TRBJ2-7; v_call: TRBV7-3; cdr3_nt: TGTGCCAGCAGCCCAGGGACAGGGCAGAAGCAGTACTTC; cdr3_aa: CASSPGTGQKQYF
clone_size: -; d_call: TRBD2; j_call: TRBJ2-4; v_call: TRBV10-3; cdr3_nt: TGTGCCATCAGTGAGGACCGGGGGGGGAGAAACATTCAGTACTTC; cdr3_aa: CAISEDRGGRNIQYF
clone_size: -; d_call: TRBD2; j_call: TRBJ2-7; v_call: TRBV4-1; cdr3_nt: TGCGCCAGCAGCCAAGAAGATCCAATAGCGGGAGTATACTACGAGCAGTACTTC; cdr3_aa: CASSQEDPIAGVYYEQYF
clone_size: -; d_call: TRBD1; j_call: TRBJ2-7; v_call: TRBV19; cdr3_nt: TGTGCCAGTAAGGTAGGACAGGGGCCCTACGAGCAGTACTTC; cdr3_aa: CASKVGQGPYEQYF
clone_size: -; d_call: -; j_call: TRBJ2-5; v_call: TRBV6-5; cdr3_nt: TGTGCCAGCAGTTACACCCCCAGGGGCAGAGAGACCCAGTACTTC; cdr3_aa: CASSYTPRGRETQYF
clone_size: -; d_call: TRBD2; j_call: TRBJ2-7; v_call: TRBV6-4; cdr3_nt: TGTGCCAGCAGTGACTCACGAAATCGGGGATCAGGGACTAGAAGGTTCTACGAGCAGTACTTC; cdr3_aa: CASSDSRNRGSGTRRFYEQYF
clone_size: few; d_call: -; j_call: TRBJ2-3; v_call: TRBV2; cdr3_nt: TGTGCCAGCAGTGAAGCGACCCGACAGGATACGCAGTATTTT; cdr3_aa: CASSEATRQDTQYF
clone_size: -; d_call: -; j_call: TRBJ1-1; v_call: TRBV29-1; cdr3_nt: TGCAGCGTCGTGGGCAGGAACACTGAAGCTTTCTTT; cdr3_aa: CSVVGRNTEAFF
clone_size: -; d_call: TRBD2; j_call: TRBJ2-7; v_call: TRBV6-5; cdr3_nt: TGTGCCAGCAGTCCGGGACTAACCTACGAGCAGTACTTC; cdr3_aa: CASSPGLTYEQYF
clone_size: -; d_call: -; j_call: TRBJ2-7; v_call: TRBV5-1; cdr3_nt: TGCGCCAGCAGTCCGAGAGGGGGGGCCATGTACGAGCAGTACTTC; cdr3_aa: CASSPRGGAMYEQYF
clone_size: -; d_call: TRBD1; j_call: TRBJ1-1; v_call: TRBV27; cdr3_nt: TGTGCCAGCAGTTGGGTCGGGACAGGGATTAACACTGAAGCTTTCTTT; cdr3_aa: CASSWVGTGINTEAFF
clone_size: -; d_call: -; j_call: TRBJ1-1; v_call: TRBV20-1; cdr3_nt: TGCAGTGCTAGCGGGAACACTGAAGCTTTCTTT; cdr3_aa: CSASGNTEAFF
clone_size: -; d_call: TRBD2; j_call: TRBJ2-7; v_call: TRBV5-4; cdr3_nt: TGTGCCAGCAGCTTGTCGCGGGGGTCCTACGAGCAGTACTTC; cdr3_aa: CASSLSRGSYEQYF